Below are 28 T cell receptor beta chains sequenced from a single sample in a study of a mutant IDH1 vaccine in newly diagnosed glioma. The sample's time point: week 47, end of study. Every vaccine dose comprised 300 ug of mutant IDH1 20-mer peptide plus topical imiquimod. Method: immunoSEQ multiplex PCR; TCRdb's copy keeps in-frame clones and lacks some. The sample includes 30,000 or so clones, approximately 89% of them seen just once. Which antigens these TCRs recognize remains unknown. Here the sequenced sample was PBMCs, taken from a glioma patient whose treatment included an IDH1 peptide vaccine. All receptors come from a middle-aged man with glioma.

The J gene is TRBJ2-7, the V gene TRBV18, with 8 bases aligning to TRBD1. The CDR3 sequence is 12 residues long. The ends lost 4 bases at V and 6 bases at J; junction bases unmatched: 2. Germline assignment: CDR1 KGHSH and CDR2 LQKENI. The CDR3 DNA reads as TGTGCCAGCTCACGGACAGGGAGCGAGCAGTACGTC. Translated, it gives CASSRTGSEQYV.

The rearrangement joins TRBV12-2 to TRBJ2-1; whether TRBD2, the table's D call, matches the DNA was not checked. TRBV12-2 is recorded as a pseudogene. The CDR3 loop spans 19 amino acids. CDR3 sequence: CASRLRPSGLAGGYNEQFF. DNA for the CDR3: TGTGCAAGTCGCTTACGTCCCTCGGGACTAGCGGGAGGCTACAATGAGCAGTTCTTC.

The V gene is TRBV25-1, the J gene TRBJ2-1; TRBD1 matches 9 bases. Per germline, CDR1 MGHDK and CDR2 SYGVNS. This CDR3 is built from 16 residues. V was pared by 3 bases and J by 3 bases, with 6 bases of the junction left unmatched. The CDR3: CASSEPGTGLYNEQFF. As DNA, the CDR3 is TGTGCCAGCAGTGAGCCCGGGACAGGGCTCTACAATGAGCAGTTCTTC.

This chain connects TRBV7-2 to TRBJ1-2; D unresolved. This CDR3 has 12 residues. V lost 5 bases and J lost 0, with 4 bases in between. Per the germline V gene, CDR1 is SGHTA and CDR2 is FQGNSA. The CDR3 nucleotides read TGTGCCAGCAGCCCTACTAACTATGGCTACACCTTC. Translation gives CASSPTNYGYTF.

The CDR3 is CASSWRDRKYNEQFF. CDR3 DNA sequence: TGTGCCAGCAGCTGGAGGGACAGGAAGTACAATGAGCAGTTCTTC. The chain has TRBV5-8 and TRBJ2-1, with 8 bases lining up with TRBD1. After removal of 3 bases from V and 4 bases from J, the junction contained 6 bases not matched to a gene. The germline CDR1 and CDR2 sequences are SGHTS and YDEGEE. This CDR3 is built from 15 residues.

The chain uses TRBV28 and TRBJ2-7; D gene uncertain. CDR1 and CDR2 from the germline V gene are MDHEN and SYDVKM. With 6 bases removed from V and 0 bases from J, the gap between germline ends came to 15 bases. The CDR3 sequence is 15 residues long. The CDR3 nucleotides read TGTGCCAGCAGCATCGGGCGCTCCGCCTCCTACGAGCAGTACGTC. It translates to CASSIGRSASYEQYV.

The table lists this clone with a count of one. The rearrangement links TRBV5-1 to TRBJ1-2, with D perhaps TRBD1 (6 bases). This CDR3 contains 13 residues. CDR1 is SGHRS and CDR2 is YFSETQ in the germline V gene. Between the trimmed V and J ends, which lost 5 bases and 2 bases, there was a span of 10 bases. The CDR3 sequence: CASRGGQNYGYTF. The CDR3 coding sequence is TGCGCCAGCAGAGGAGGACAGAACTATGGCTACACCTTC.

This chain connects TRBV30 to TRBJ2-2, with D perhaps assigned TRBD1 or TRBD2 (5 bases each). CDR3 length: 17 amino acids. V lost 0 bases and J 1 base, leaving 15 bases between the germline ends. Germline V gene lookup returns CDR1 GTSNPN and CDR2 SVGIG (reference sequence). In DNA form, the CDR3 reads TGTGCCTGGAGTGTACAGAGAGGGACGATGAACACCGGGGAGCTGTTTTTT. Translation: CAWSVQRGTMNTGELFF.

This chain uses TRBV7-2 with TRBJ2-3; 8 nucleotides align to TRBD1. The V gene's germline CDR1 is SGHTA and CDR2 FQGNSA. After removal of 3 bases from V and 5 bases from J, the junction contained 7 bases not matched to a gene. This CDR3 contains 15 residues. This CDR3 is CASSLTGVGRDTQYF. The CDR3 DNA is TGTGCCAGCAGCTTGACAGGGGTGGGGAGAGATACGCAGTATTTT.

The rearrangement joins TRBV11-1 to TRBJ2-1, with D tentatively TRBD1 (5 bases). Trimming took off 3 bases at V and 5 bases at J, with 14 bases between the two ends. Germline assignment: CDR1 SGHAT and CDR2 FQDESV (reference sequence). The CDR3 runs 15 residues. The CDR3 here is CASSLETAPNNEQFF. The CDR3 DNA follows: TGTGCCAGCAGCTTGGAGACAGCACCTAACAATGAGCAGTTCTTC.

V usage is TRBV27 and J usage is TRBJ1-1; TRBD1 agrees at 7 bases. The CDR3 is made up of 15 amino acids. V lost 2 bases, J lost 5 bases, and 8 bases stayed unmatched. The germline V gene encodes CDR1 MNHEY and CDR2 SMNVEV (reference sequence). Here the CDR3 reads CASSLSQAGGTEAFF. The CDR3 DNA reads as TGTGCCAGCAGTTTAAGTCAGGCAGGGGGTACTGAAGCTTTCTTT.

This clone was counted once. This chain connects TRBV19 to TRBJ1-1; no firm D call. Germline V lookup: CDR1 LNHDA, CDR2 SQIVND (reference sequence). CDR3 size: 18 residues. V was shortened by 3 bases and J by 0 bases, with 20 bases between the two germline ends. Written as DNA, the CDR3 is TGTGCCAGTAGTATTAAGCTTCCTCTTTTGTCCATGAACACTGAAGCTTTCTTT. Translating it yields CASSIKLPLLSMNTEAFF.

J is TRBJ1-1 and V is TRBV19; 7 bases align to TRBD1. This CDR3 spans 12 amino acids. V lost 6 bases and J lost 8; bases outside the gene matches: 6. Per germline, CDR1 LNHDA and CDR2 SQIVND (reference sequence). For the CDR3, the DNA is TGTGCCAGTAGCCTCGACAGGGTAGAAGCTTTCTTT. Amino acid sequence: CASSLDRVEAFF.

The chain uses TRBV10-1 and TRBJ2-4, with D possibly TRBD2 on 5 matching bases. The CDR3 has 14 residues. The germline V gene has CDR1 WNHNN and CDR2 SYGVQD (reference sequence). Trimming stripped 6 bases from V and 0 bases from J, with 9 bases between. The CDR3 here is CASRKRLAKNIQYF. Here the CDR3 DNA reads TGCGCCAGCAGGAAGCGGCTAGCCAAAAACATTCAGTACTTC.

The chain joins TRBV10-3 to TRBJ2-1; 8 positions agree with TRBD1. J lost 8 bases, V lost 4 bases, and 7 bases had no gene match. This CDR3 region has 14 residues. In germline, CDR1 is ENHRY, CDR2 SYGVKD. The CDR3: CAISATGEWDEQFF. In DNA, the CDR3 is TGTGCCATCAGTGCGACAGGGGAATGGGATGAGCAGTTCTTC.

V is TRBV27 and J is TRBJ2-1; 8 bases line up with TRBD1. V shed 6 bases, J shed 4 bases, and the junction held 8 bases outside the gene matches. The CDR3 totals 15 residues. The germline gives CDR1 MNHEY, CDR2 SMNVEV (reference sequence). The CDR3 loop is CASRERQGWYNEQFF. The CDR3, as DNA: TGTGCCAGCAGAGAACGACAGGGGTGGTACAATGAGCAGTTCTTC.

The table lists this clone with a count of one. The rearrangement uses TRBV25-1 and TRBJ1-4; unclear D gene. The V end lost 1 base, the J end lost 0 bases, and 6 bases lay between the germline ends. Germline V gene data show CDR1 as MGHDK and CDR2 as SYGVNS. The CDR3 runs to 15 residues. This CDR3 is CASSEFRATNEKLFF. Written as DNA, the CDR3 is TGTGCCAGCAGTGAATTTCGCGCAACTAATGAAAAACTGTTTTTT. Supplemented by reference TRBV25-1 and TRBJ1-4, the full variable domain reads EADIYQTPRYLVIGTGKKITLECSQTMGHDKMYWYQQDPGMELHLIHYSYGVNSTEKGDLSSESTVSRIRTEHFPLTLESARPSHTSQYLCASSEFRATNEKLFFGSGTQLSVL.

The genes are TRBV27 and TRBJ2-2; perhaps TRBD1 as D (5 bases). Looked up from germline, CDR1 is MNHEY and CDR2 is SMNVEV (reference sequence). CDR3 length: 15 residues. The ends were cut back, 3 bases at V and 3 bases at J, with 11 bases in the middle. CDR3: CASSFQGGDTGELFF. DNA for the CDR3: TGTGCCAGCAGTTTCCAGGGCGGCGACACCGGGGAGCTGTTTTTT.

This clone has more than one count but fewer than ten. Other DNA sequences from this sample encode an identical CDR3 as well. The CDR3 DNA is TGTGCCAGCAGTTTGGTAGGGGGAATCGAAGCTTTCTTT. Translating it yields CASSLVGGIEAFF. The chain combines TRBV28 with TRBJ1-1; weak D call: TRBD1 (6 bases). Germline CDR1 is MDHEN and CDR2 is SYDVKM. V lost 3 bases and J lost 8, with 13 bases in between. The CDR3 has 13 residues.

The chain employs TRBV19 and TRBJ2-1; D possibly corresponds to TRBD2 (6 bases). This CDR3 contains 15 residues. Germline V gene sequence: CDR1 LNHDA, CDR2 SQIVND (reference sequence). With 3 bases removed from V and 3 bases from J, the gap between germline ends came to 12 bases. CDR3 DNA: TGTGCCAGTAGTATCGCGCCGGGACTCTACAATGAGCAGTTCTTC. As protein: CASSIAPGLYNEQFF.

This clone came up once. This chain connects TRBV7-2 to TRBJ2-7; D ambiguous. CDR1 is SGHTA and CDR2 is FQGNSA in the germline V gene. V was clipped by 2 bases and J by 2 bases, with 1 base between them. CDR3 size: 11 residues. The DNA for the CDR3 is TGTGCCAGCAGCTTAACCTACGAGCAGTACTTC. Its translation is CASSLTYEQYF.

J is TRBJ2-1 and V is TRBV11-2, with TRBD2 matching over 7 bases. Trimming at V came to 4 bases and at J to 7 bases, leaving 7 bases not matched to a gene. From germline, CDR1 is SGHAT and CDR2 FQNNGV. This CDR3 has 14 amino acids. The CDR3 DNA is TGTGCCAGCAGCTCCCGGACTAGTCTGAATGAGCAGTTCTTC. This encodes CASSSRTSLNEQFF.

V is TRBV11-1 and J is TRBJ2-6; D is ambiguous. The CDR3 sequence is 16 residues long. V was cut by 1 base and J by 0 bases, with 7 bases left in between. CDR1 is SGHAT, CDR2 FQDESV, per germline (reference sequence). The CDR3 region is CASSLGGSSGANVLTF. The CDR3 DNA reads as TGTGCCAGCAGCTTAGGGGGTTCCTCTGGGGCCAACGTCCTGACTTTC. Full variable domain (remainder filled in from reference TRBV11-1 and TRBJ2-6): EAEVAQSPRYKITEKSQAVAFWCDPISGHATLYWYRQILGQGPELLVQFQDESVVDDSQLPKDRFSAERLKGVDSTLKIQPAELGDSAMYLCASSLGGSSGANVLTFGAGSRLTVL.

The chain is built from TRBV18 and TRBJ2-1, with TRBD2 identical over 9 bases. Looked up from germline, CDR1 is KGHSH and CDR2 is LQKENI. After removal of 3 bases from V and 2 bases from J, the junction contained 5 bases not matched to a gene. This CDR3 region has 16 residues. Written as DNA, the CDR3 is TGTGCCAGCTCACCGCTGACTAGCGGTGCCTACAATGAGCAGTTCTTC. Protein product: CASSPLTSGAYNEQFF.

This clone was found once. The chain has TRBV28 and TRBJ1-4, with D uncertain. Trimming took 3 bases from V and 2 from J, leaving 7 bases between them. The length of the CDR3 is 14 residues. Germline CDR1 and CDR2: MDHEN and SYDVKM. The CDR3 DNA reads as TGTGCCAGCAGTTTCAGATCGACTAATGAAAAACTGTTTTTT. Translation gives CASSFRSTNEKLFF.

This sequence joins TRBV29-1 and TRBJ1-5, with 8 nucleotides matching TRBD1. Trimming took 3 bases from V and 2 from J; bases not matched to a gene: 3. CDR1 is SQVTM and CDR2 is ANQGSEA in the germline V gene. CDR3 length equals 14 residues. CDR3 DNA sequence: TGCAGCGTTGAGACAGGGGCAGGCAATCAGCCCCAGCATTTT. As protein: CSVETGAGNQPQHF.

The V gene is TRBV9, the J gene TRBJ2-6; no reliable D call. CDR1 and CDR2 (germline): SGDLS, YYNGEE. V lost 4 bases to trimming and J lost 0 bases, with 17 bases between them. The CDR3 totals 18 residues. Written as DNA, the CDR3 is TGTGCCAGCAGCCCGGACCCCCAGGAGAGCTCTGGGGCCAACGTCCTGACTTTC. This translates into CASSPDPQESSGANVLTF.

V gene TRBV5-1 combines with J gene TRBJ1-6; TRBD1 matches at 7 bases. The trim removed 1 base at V and 9 bases at J, leaving 7 bases unmatched. From germline, CDR1 is SGHRS and CDR2 YFSETQ. The CDR3 is 15 residues long. DNA of the CDR3: TGCGCCAGCAGCTTGCCGGGGGCAGGGGGTTCACCCCTCCACTTT. Amino acids: CASSLPGAGGSPLHF.